Presented here are 7 T cell receptor beta chains from one specimen sequenced in a study of early T cells in non-severe SARS-CoV-2 infection (dated by TCRdb to the early 2020s). Libraries were built with 5' RACE. The instrument given in TCRdb is NextSeq 500. TCRdb's own reprocessing of the public reads used fastp at Q25 and MiXCR and kept productive beta chains. Rows are combined by CDR3 protein, so each entry shows the most common genes and DNA. This sample comprises roughly 58,000 distinct CDR3 sequences, about 12% of them detected only once. Clones ranked in the top ten supply around 1.4% of the sample. The sample consisted of whole blood. The receptors shown here come from an adult who was a healthcare worker with PCR-confirmed SARS-CoV-2 infection or an uninfected control (not recorded which).

The rearrangement joins TRBV7-2 to TRBJ2-3; TRBD2 aligns across 11 bases. The CDR3 is made up of 16 amino acids. The junction had 3 bases not matched to a gene; V was cut back by 1 base and J by 3 bases. Germline CDR1 SGHTA, CDR2 FQGNSA. Here the CDR3 DNA reads TGTGCCAGCAGCTTAGTCCTAGCGGGGGGAACAGATACGCAGTATTTT. Residues: CASSLVLAGGTDTQYF.

This clonotype was counted at least ten times. CDR3 loop: CASSLPQGPQGSSYEQYF. CDR3 nucleotides: TGTGCCAGCAGTCTTCCGCAAGGTCCCCAGGGAAGCTCCTACGAGCAGTACTTC. V is TRBV12-3 or TRBV12-4 and J is TRBJ2-7; possible D gene TRBD1, 5 bases. V was trimmed by 5 bases and J by 0 bases, leaving 23 bases between them. CDR3 length: 18 residues.

There are a few counts of this clonotype. The genes are TRBV7-4 and TRBJ2-3, with unresolved D. V was pared by 9 bases and J by 0 bases, with 16 bases between. The germline V gene has CDR1 SGHVT and CDR2 SQSDAQ. The CDR3 has 15 residues. In DNA, the CDR3 is TGTGCCAGTGGAGTTTCTAAGACTAGCACAGATACGCAGTATTTT. Protein product: CASGVSKTSTDTQYF. Full variable domain (remainder filled in from reference TRBV7-4 and TRBJ2-3): GAGVSQSPRYKVAKRGRDVALRCDSISGHVTLYWYRQTLGQGSEVLTYSQSDAQRDKSGRPSGRFSAERPERSVSTLKIQRTEQGDSAVYLCASGVSKTSTDTQYFGPGTRLTVL.

Only a few counts were recorded for this clonotype. The CDR3 is CASSYSDRGGNTEAFF. The CDR3 DNA reads as TGTGCCAGCAGTTACTCGGACCGCGGCGGGAACACTGAAGCTTTCTTT. The rearrangement links TRBV6-2 or TRBV6-3 to TRBJ1-1; D is ambiguous. The CDR3 length is 16 residues. The V gene's germline CDR1 is MNHEY and CDR2 SVGEGT. V was pared by 0 bases and J by 1 base, with 12 bases between.

This clonotype turned up a few times. The chain has TRBV7-9 and TRBJ1-1, with D uncertain. CDR1 is SEHNR and CDR2 is FQNEAQ in the germline V gene (reference sequence). The length of the CDR3 is 17 residues. Between the trimmed V and J ends, which lost 1 base and 0 bases, there was a span of 15 bases. Here the CDR3 reads CASSLDQGYGMNTEAFF. For the CDR3, the DNA is TGTGCCAGCAGCTTAGACCAAGGTTATGGGATGAACACTGAAGCTTTCTTT.

In the case of this clonotype: A much larger clone is a single base away; this may be a read error. The J gene is TRBJ1-1, the V gene TRBV10-3; TRBD1 might be the D (5 bases). This CDR3 comprises 14 residues. Per the germline V gene, CDR1 is ENHRY and CDR2 is SYGVKD. Trimming shortened V by 6 bases and J by 1 base, and 12 bases separated the two germline ends. The CDR3 DNA sequence: TGTGCCATCAGATTGGACAAGGGGAACACTGAAGCTTTCTTT. This translates into CAIRLDKGNTEAFF.

J is TRBJ1-2 and V is TRBV30; TRBD1 aligns across 8 bases. V gave up 0 bases and J gave up 4 bases; unmatched junction bases: 10. Germline assignment: CDR1 GTSNPN and CDR2 SVGIG (reference sequence). The CDR3 totals 16 residues. The CDR3 is CAWSVGQGALLYGYTF. CDR3 bases: TGTGCCTGGAGTGTAGGCCAGGGGGCCCTTCTCTATGGCTACACCTTC.